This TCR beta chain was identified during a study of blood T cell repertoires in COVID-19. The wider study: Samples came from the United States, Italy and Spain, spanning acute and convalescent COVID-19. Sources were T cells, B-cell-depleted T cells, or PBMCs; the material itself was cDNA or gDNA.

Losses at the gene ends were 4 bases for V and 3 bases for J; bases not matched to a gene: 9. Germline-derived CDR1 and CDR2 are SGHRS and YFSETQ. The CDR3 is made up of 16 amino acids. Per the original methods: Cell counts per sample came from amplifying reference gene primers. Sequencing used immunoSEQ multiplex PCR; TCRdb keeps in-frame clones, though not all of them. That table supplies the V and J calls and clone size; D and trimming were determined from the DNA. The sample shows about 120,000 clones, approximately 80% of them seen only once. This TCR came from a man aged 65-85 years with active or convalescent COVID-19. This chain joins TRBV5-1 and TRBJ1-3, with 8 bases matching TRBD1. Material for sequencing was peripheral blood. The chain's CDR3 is CASSPGGGLGGNTIYF. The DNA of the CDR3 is TGCGCCAGCAGCCCAGGGGGCGGATTGGGTGGAAACACCATATATTTT.